One and the same sample provided the 22 T cell receptor beta chains below, sequenced in a study of blood T cell repertoires in COVID-19 (dated by TCRdb to the early 2020s). Library construction relied on the immunoSEQ multiplex PCR assay. TCRdb mirrors the immuneACCESS table, restricted to in-frame sequences. Some clones are absent from its copies; in checked studies, under half trace to an unresolved V gene, and the reason for the others is unknown. Present in this sample are more than 100,000 clones, almost 90% of which were seen just once. The biggest ten clones account for around 3.2% of the sample. The sequencing sample was made of peripheral blood. The receptors come from a human donor in a cohort sampled during active COVID-19.

The rearrangement joins TRBV11-2 to TRBJ1-2; no clear D gene. The CDR3 covers 12 residues. The V end was cut by 1 base, the J end by 3 bases, with 3 bases between. Germline CDR1 is SGHAT and CDR2 is FQNNGV. CDR3 sequence: CASSLADYGYTF. The CDR3 DNA follows: TGTGCCAGCAGCTTAGCCGACTATGGCTACACCTTC.

J is TRBJ1-3 and V is TRBV19; TRBD1 might be the D (6 bases). The germline CDR1 and CDR2 sequences are LNHDA and SQIVND (reference sequence). V gave up 5 bases and J gave up 0 bases, with 14 bases separating them. The CDR3 runs to 16 residues. The CDR3 coding sequence is TGTGCCAGTAGTTCCCGACAGGCCAGCTCTGGAAACACCATATATTTT. Translated, it gives CASSSRQASSGNTIYF.

The J gene is TRBJ2-7, the V gene TRBV6-5; TRBD1 aligns across 9 bases. The CDR3 has 14 residues. J was trimmed by 3 bases and V by 4 bases; bases with no gene match: 4. Germline CDR1 is MNHEY and CDR2 is SVGAGI. CDR3 DNA sequence: TGTGCCAGCAGTTTCGGACAGGGGTACTACGAGCAGTACTTC. It is translated as CASSFGQGYYEQYF.

This clone was found a few times. This chain uses TRBV19 with TRBJ1-1; D not certain. Trimming removed 7 bases from V and 4 bases from J, with 16 bases in between. The CDR3 is made up of 14 amino acids. Germline lookup yields CDR1 LNHDA and CDR2 SQIVND (reference sequence). The CDR3 is CASTRNLGITEAFF. The CDR3 coding sequence is TGTGCCAGTACTAGAAACCTCGGGATCACTGAAGCTTTCTTT.

The genes are TRBV20-1 and TRBJ2-1; TRBD1 is a possible D gene (6 bases). Germline assignment: CDR1 DFQATT and CDR2 SNEGSKA (reference sequence). V was pared by 3 bases and J by 5 bases, with 14 bases between. The CDR3 length is 14 residues. The CDR3: CSASLAWGHNEQFF. CDR3 in DNA: TGCAGTGCTAGTTTGGCGTGGGGGCACAATGAGCAGTTCTTC.

The chain combines TRBV9 with TRBJ2-4; D unresolved. CDR3 length: 14 amino acids. Per the germline V gene, CDR1 is SGDLS and CDR2 is YYNGEE. Trimming stripped 0 bases from V and 0 bases from J, with 4 bases between. The CDR3 protein is CASSVDIAKNIQYF. The CDR3 DNA sequence: TGTGCCAGCAGCGTAGACATAGCCAAAAACATTCAGTACTTC.

The J gene is TRBJ1-3, the V gene TRBV7-8; D ambiguous. V lost 3 bases and J 0 bases, leaving 9 bases between the germline ends. The CDR3 is 15 amino acids. Germline V gives CDR1 SGHVS, CDR2 FQNEAQ. CDR3 sequence reads: CASSFTLSSGNTIYF. Here the CDR3 DNA reads TGTGCCAGCAGCTTCACTCTATCCTCTGGAAACACCATATATTTT.

The chain links TRBV28 to TRBJ2-7; D is unresolved. The germline V gene encodes CDR1 MDHEN and CDR2 SYDVKM. The CDR3 consists of 13 residues. The V and J ends lost 1 base and 9 bases respectively, with 13 bases between them. CDR3 sequence (DNA): TGTGCCAGCAGTTTATTAAACCCCCGCGGGCAGTACTTC. Protein: CASSLLNPRGQYF.

The chain is built from TRBV29-1 and TRBJ2-1; 10 bases are a match to TRBD2. Germline trimming cut 3 bases from V and 7 bases from J; bases unmatched to any gene: 12. The CDR3 runs 16 residues. CDR1 and CDR2 (germline): SQVTM, ANQGSEA. In DNA form, the CDR3 reads TGCAGCGTTGAGAGGGCACTAGCGGGATTGAGGAATGAGCAGTTCTTC. Residues: CSVERALAGLRNEQFF.

The J gene is TRBJ1-5, the V gene TRBV30, with 8 bases fitting TRBD1. V dropped 7 bases and J dropped 4; count of bases not matched to a gene: 3. This CDR3 spans 12 amino acids. Per the germline V gene, CDR1 is GTSNPN and CDR2 is SVGIG (reference sequence). CDR3 region: CASGQGNQPQHF. The DNA for the CDR3 is TGTGCCTCCGGACAGGGAAATCAGCCCCAGCATTTT.

This sequence joins TRBV28 and TRBJ2-5, with TRBD1 matching over 7 bases. Losses at the gene ends were 1 base for V and 6 bases for J; bases not matched to a gene: 5. CDR1 MDHEN and CDR2 SYDVKM come from the germline V gene. The CDR3 spans 14 residues. This chain's CDR3 is CASSLFQGVQTQYF. CDR3 coding DNA: TGTGCCAGCAGTTTATTTCAGGGGGTGCAGACCCAGTACTTC.

V is TRBV13 and J is TRBJ1-4; maybe TRBD1 (5 bases). The ends were cut back, 5 bases at V and 6 bases at J, with 13 bases in the middle. The CDR3 is 14 amino acids. Germline CDR1 and CDR2: PRHDT and FYEKMQ (reference sequence). This CDR3 is CASSPGFGDEKLFF. The CDR3 DNA reads TGTGCCAGCAGCCCAGGGTTTGGGGATGAAAAACTGTTTTTT.

J is TRBJ2-1 and V is TRBV5-6; 12 nucleotides align to TRBD2. In germline, CDR1 is SGHDT, CDR2 YYEEEE. J was trimmed by 5 bases and V by 0 bases; bases with no gene match: 9. The length of the CDR3 is 18 residues. CDR3 loop: CASSLALLAGGIHNEQFF. Written as DNA, the CDR3 is TGTGCCAGCAGCTTGGCCCTGCTAGCGGGAGGGATCCACAATGAGCAGTTCTTC.

The genes are TRBV5-1 and TRBJ1-1; D possibly corresponds to TRBD1 (5 bases). The CDR3 contains 16 residues. Germline assignment: CDR1 SGHRS and CDR2 YFSETQ. Trimming pared 2 bases from V and 3 bases from J, leaving 17 bases between. The CDR3 sequence is CASSLISGGYYTEAFF. In nucleotides, the CDR3 is TGCGCCAGCAGCTTAATTTCGGGGGGTTATTACACTGAAGCTTTCTTT.

V gene TRBV15 combines with J gene TRBJ2-2; 7 bases agree with TRBD2. V lost 5 bases to trimming and J lost 5 bases; unmatched junction nucleotides: 5. CDR1 is LNHNV and CDR2 is YYDKDF in the germline V gene (reference sequence). This CDR3 has 14 residues. The CDR3 nucleotides read TGTGCCACCAGCGCTACTAGCGATACCGGGGAGCTGTTTTTT. Translated: CATSATSDTGELFF. Looking up the rest from reference TRBV15 and TRBJ2-2 gives the full variable domain: DAMVIQNPRYQVTQFGKPVTLSCSQTLNHNVMYWYQQKSSQAPKLLFHYYDKDFNNEADTPDNFQSRRPNTSFCFLDIRSPGLGDTAMYLCATSATSDTGELFFGEGSRLTVL.

This chain connects TRBV5-6 to TRBJ1-5; TRBD1 agrees at 7 bases. J lost 5 bases, V lost 6 bases, and 17 bases had no gene match. The CDR3 has 17 amino acids. CDR1 and CDR2 from the germline V gene are SGHDT and YYEEEE. The CDR3 DNA sequence: TGTGCCAGCACGCGGTGGACGATAGGGGGCGCATATCAGCCCCAGCATTTT. Translating gives CASTRWTIGGAYQPQHF.

The chain couples TRBV30 to TRBJ2-1; D not certain. Germline V lookup: CDR1 GTSNPN, CDR2 SVGIG (reference sequence). Trimming left V 5 bases short and J 1 base short, with 6 bases between. The CDR3 is 12 residues long. The CDR3 DNA reads TGTGCCTGGGTTTATTCCTACAATGAGCAGTTCTTC. This translates into CAWVYSYNEQFF.

The CDR3 coding sequence is TGTGCCAGCAGCTTAAGTCGGGGGGCAGCCTACAATGAGCAGTTCTTC. Translated, it gives CASSLSRGAAYNEQFF. The chain is built from TRBV7-2 and TRBJ2-1; a possible D gene is TRBD2 (7 bases). CDR3 length: 16 residues. V was cut by 2 bases and J by 2 bases, with 13 bases left in between. Per the germline V gene, CDR1 is SGHTA and CDR2 is FQGNSA.

The chain recombines TRBV7-2 with TRBJ2-1; D call uncertain. V was cut by 0 bases and J by 7 bases, with 13 bases left in between. From germline, CDR1 is SGHTA and CDR2 FQGNSA. The CDR3 spans 15 residues. In DNA form, the CDR3 reads TGTGCCAGCAGCTTAGCGCCCCAATCGGAGAATGAGCAGTTCTTC. Translating gives CASSLAPQSENEQFF. Complete variable domain (other parts from reference TRBV7-2 and TRBJ2-1): GAGVSQSPSNKVTEKGKDVELRCDPISGHTALYWYRQSLGQGLEFLIYFQGNSAPDKSGLPSDRFSAERTGGSVSTLTIQRTQQEDSAVYLCASSLAPQSENEQFFGPGTRLTVL.

This chain connects TRBV9 to TRBJ1-6; D is possibly TRBD1 (6 bases). CDR3 length: 17 amino acids. Per the germline V gene, CDR1 is SGDLS and CDR2 is YYNGEE. Trimming removed 0 bases at V and 8 bases at J, with 18 bases between. This CDR3 reads CASSVDREPRGDSPLHF. The CDR3 DNA is TGTGCCAGCAGCGTAGACAGGGAGCCTAGGGGAGATTCACCCCTCCACTTT.

This clone was seen a single time. The chain is built from TRBV5-1 and TRBJ2-6; 8 bases align to TRBD1. Unmatched junction bases numbered 5, after V lost 4 bases and J lost 2 bases. The CDR3 sequence is 16 residues long. In germline, CDR1 is SGHRS, CDR2 YFSETQ. For the CDR3, the DNA is TGCGCCAGCAGCGCCCGGACAGGGACTGGGGCCAACGTCCTGACTTTC. Translated: CASSARTGTGANVLTF.

The chain recombines TRBV6-2 or TRBV6-3 with TRBJ2-7; 7 nucleotides agree with TRBD2. CDR1 is MNHEY and CDR2 is SVGEGT in the germline V gene. Trimming at V came to 2 bases and at J to 2 bases, leaving 12 bases not matched to a gene. This CDR3 spans 17 amino acids. CDR3 sequence (DNA): TGTGCCAGCAGTTACCGCCCGGGGAGGGCGGGGGCCTACGAGCAGTACTTC. This encodes CASSYRPGRAGAYEQYF.